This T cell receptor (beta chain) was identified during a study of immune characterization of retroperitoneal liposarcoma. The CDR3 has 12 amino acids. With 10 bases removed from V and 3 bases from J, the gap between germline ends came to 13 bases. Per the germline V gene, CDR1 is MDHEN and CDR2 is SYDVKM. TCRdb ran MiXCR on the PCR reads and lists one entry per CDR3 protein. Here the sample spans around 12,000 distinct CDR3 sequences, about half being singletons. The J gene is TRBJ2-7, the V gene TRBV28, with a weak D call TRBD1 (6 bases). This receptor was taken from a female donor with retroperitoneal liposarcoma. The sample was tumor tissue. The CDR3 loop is CAINTGIYEQYF. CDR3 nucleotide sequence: TGTGCCATAAACACAGGGATCTACGAGCAGTACTTC.